One sample yielded the 29 T cell receptor beta chains listed below, sequenced in a study of T cell changes during pregnancy in multiple sclerosis. Sequencing used immunoSEQ multiplex PCR; TCRdb keeps in-frame clones, though not all of them. The table records fewer than 50,000 clones, more than 75% of them present only once. The specimen was CD4+ T cells from peripheral blood mononuclear cells, collected in the second trimester of pregnancy. These receptors originate from a female donor in good health, enrolled as a control in a pregnancy study.

CDR3: CASSRNTGGEQYF. CDR3 in DNA: TGCGCCAGCAGCCGTAACACAGGGGGCGAGCAGTACTTC. The J gene is TRBJ2-7, the V gene TRBV4-3, with 8 nucleotides matching TRBD1. This CDR3 contains 13 residues. In germline, CDR1 is LGHNA, CDR2 YSLEER. J lost 6 bases, V lost 4 bases, and 5 bases had no gene match.

This clone was recorded once. The chain couples TRBV19 to TRBJ2-3; 8 nucleotides agree with TRBD1. V shed 5 bases, J shed 2 bases, and the junction held 6 bases outside the gene matches. The CDR3 runs to 15 residues. In germline, CDR1 is LNHDA, CDR2 SQIVND (reference sequence). The DNA of the CDR3 is TGTGCCAGTAGTCCTAACAGGGGGGTCACAGATACGCAGTATTTT. Translation gives CASSPNRGVTDTQYF.

The rearrangement links TRBV7-3 to TRBJ2-1; 12 bases align to TRBD1. With V trimmed by 1 base and J by 10 bases, 11 bases remained unmatched. This CDR3 has 17 amino acids. CDR1 is SGHTA, CDR2 FQGTGA, per germline. The CDR3, as DNA: TGTGCCAGCAGCTTAATGAGTACCGGGACAGGGGGCCGGGAGCAGTTCTTC. Protein: CASSLMSTGTGGREQFF.

The chain links TRBV6-5 to TRBJ1-1, with TRBD1 as a possible D gene (6 bases). This CDR3 has 13 amino acids. Per germline, CDR1 MNHEY and CDR2 SVGAGI. V gave up 6 bases and J gave up 7 bases, with 15 bases separating them. CDR3 sequence (DNA): TGTGCCAGCAGCCCCATCAGGGGCTTTGAAGCTTTCTTT. Its protein product is CASSPIRGFEAFF.

The chain carries TRBV18 and TRBJ2-5; D is unclear. With 3 bases removed from V and 5 bases from J, the gap between germline ends came to 7 bases. Germline CDR1 reads KGHSH; CDR2 reads LQKENI. The CDR3 runs 12 residues. CDR3 sequence reads: CASSPSGETQYF. The CDR3 region has the DNA TGTGCCAGCTCACCGTCCGGGGAGACCCAGTACTTC.

The chain is built from TRBV30 and TRBJ1-2; D unresolved. Looked up from germline, CDR1 is GTSNPN and CDR2 is SVGIG (reference sequence). The CDR3 covers 13 residues. Deletions cut 0 bases from V and 7 bases from J, with 12 bases between. The CDR3 DNA is TGTGCCTGGAGTGTGGTTCCATCGGGTGGCTACACCTTC. Its protein is CAWSVVPSGGYTF.

Only a few counts were recorded for this clone. The V gene is TRBV6-6, the J gene TRBJ1-3; D gene ambiguous. The CDR3 has 16 amino acids. Trimming removed 4 bases from V and 0 bases from J, with 13 bases in between. The germline gives CDR1 MNHNY, CDR2 SVGAGI (reference sequence). CDR3 in DNA: TGTGCCAGCAGTTGGGTCCAGGACTACTCTGGAAACACCATATATTTT. Translating gives CASSWVQDYSGNTIYF.

The chain uses TRBV5-1 and TRBJ2-3, with 9 bases that match TRBD2. V dropped 4 bases and J dropped 6; count of bases not matched to a gene: 12. Germline assignment: CDR1 SGHRS and CDR2 YFSETQ. The CDR3 contains 16 residues. Here the CDR3 DNA reads TGCGCCAGCAGCCTCCTTGGGCGGGGGGGCGTTGATACGCAGTATTTT. Translated: CASSLLGRGGVDTQYF.

This clone has only one observation. The chain combines TRBV30 with TRBJ1-5, with D perhaps TRBD1 (6 bases). V dropped 2 bases and J dropped 7 bases, with 15 bases sitting between them. The CDR3 consists of 14 residues. The germline V gene encodes CDR1 GTSNPN and CDR2 SVGIG (reference sequence). CDR3: CAWSRMDRKQPQHF. The CDR3 DNA sequence: TGTGCCTGGAGTAGAATGGACAGAAAACAGCCCCAGCATTTT.

The gene calls are TRBV10-3 and TRBJ1-2; no firm D call. V was clipped by 2 bases and J by 4 bases, with 8 bases between them. The V gene's germline CDR1 is ENHRY and CDR2 SYGVKD. The CDR3 runs to 13 residues. CDR3 in amino acids: CAISEVQTYGYTF. CDR3 sequence (DNA): TGTGCCATCAGTGAGGTACAGACCTATGGCTACACCTTC.

The chain has TRBV4-2 and TRBJ1-1; D is possibly TRBD1 (5 bases). This CDR3 contains 15 residues. The germline gives CDR1 LGHNA, CDR2 YNFKEQ. The V and J ends lost 0 bases and 8 bases respectively, with 16 bases between them. The CDR3: CASSQEGGPRQEAFF. CDR3 DNA sequence: TGTGCCAGCAGCCAAGAAGGTGGGCCCCGACAGGAAGCTTTCTTT.

The CDR3 protein is CASSFPATGTGYTF. Written as DNA, the CDR3 is TGCGCCAGCAGCTTTCCAGCAACAGGCACTGGCTACACCTTC. V gene TRBV5-1 combines with J gene TRBJ1-2; D possibly corresponds to TRBD1 (5 bases). Germline V gene data show CDR1 as SGHRS and CDR2 as YFSETQ. With 2 bases removed from V and 7 bases from J, the gap between germline ends came to 15 bases. The CDR3 loop spans 14 amino acids.

The V and J genes are TRBV27 and TRBJ1-3; D perhaps matches TRBD1 (6 bases). The CDR3 contains 14 residues. Trimming pared 4 bases from V and 8 bases from J, leaving 15 bases between. Germline V lookup: CDR1 MNHEY, CDR2 SMNVEV (reference sequence). The CDR3 sequence is CASSYEGGEDTIYF. The CDR3 region has the DNA TGTGCCAGCAGTTACGAAGGGGGGGAGGACACCATATATTTT.

J is TRBJ1-2 and V is TRBV15; no reliable D call. The germline CDR1 and CDR2 sequences are LNHNV and YYDKDF (reference sequence). Trimming removed 1 base at V and 0 bases at J, with 6 bases between. This CDR3 has 14 residues. The CDR3: CATSRAIPNYGYTF. CDR3 DNA: TGTGCCACCAGCAGAGCTATCCCTAACTATGGCTACACCTTC.

The chain joins TRBV2 to TRBJ2-1; no reliable D call. CDR3 size: 14 residues. V lost 5 bases and J 8 bases, leaving 16 bases between the germline ends. Germline values: CDR1 SNHLY, CDR2 FYNNEI. The CDR3 region is CASSFLGRVDEQFF. The CDR3 coding sequence is TGTGCCAGCAGTTTTTTAGGTCGGGTCGATGAGCAGTTCTTC. The full variable domain, in which reference TRBV2 and TRBJ2-1 provide the parts outside the CDR3, is EPEVTQTPSHQVTQMGQEVILRCVPISNHLYFYWYRQILGQKVEFLVSFYNNEISEKSEIFDDQFSVERPDGSNFTLKIRSTKLEDSAMYFCASSFLGRVDEQFFGPGTRLTVL.

The chain joins TRBV7-2 to TRBJ2-2; 7 bases fit TRBD2. V shed 3 bases, J shed 5 bases, and the junction held 9 bases outside the gene matches. The CDR3 is 16 residues long. Germline loops: CDR1 SGHTA, CDR2 FQGNSA. DNA for the CDR3: TGTGCCAGCAGCTTCAGTGGTAGCGGGCCTACCGGGGAGCTGTTTTTT. It encodes CASSFSGSGPTGELFF.

This clone appeared once. The chain recombines TRBV5-4 with TRBJ1-2; 9 bases are a match to TRBD1. Losses at the gene ends were 4 bases for V and 8 bases for J; bases not matched to a gene: 9. In germline, CDR1 is SGHNT, CDR2 YYREEE (reference sequence). This CDR3 region has 14 residues. CDR3: CASSETGTGLGYTF. DNA of the CDR3: TGTGCCAGCAGCGAAACCGGGACAGGGTTGGGCTACACCTTC.

The rearrangement links TRBV7-9 to TRBJ2-3; 9 bases are shared with TRBD2. Trimming took 1 base from V and 2 from J; bases not matched to a gene: 4. Germline loops: CDR1 SEHNR, CDR2 FQNEAQ (reference sequence). This CDR3 is 16 amino acids long. The CDR3 loop reads CASSLVPSGDTDTQYF. CDR3 nucleotide sequence: TGTGCCAGCAGCTTAGTTCCTAGCGGGGACACAGATACGCAGTATTTT.

The chain has TRBV30 and TRBJ1-2; maybe TRBD1 (6 bases). This CDR3 is 12 amino acids long. With 2 bases removed from V and 4 bases from J, the gap between germline ends came to 8 bases. From germline, CDR1 is GTSNPN and CDR2 SVGIG (reference sequence). Here the CDR3 reads CAWSTGSYGYTF. DNA of the CDR3: TGTGCCTGGAGTACAGGGTCCTATGGCTACACCTTC.

The V and J genes are TRBV28 and TRBJ1-5; 7 bases map to TRBD1. Germline-derived CDR1 and CDR2 are MDHEN and SYDVKM. The CDR3 loop spans 16 amino acids. J lost 6 bases, V lost 2 bases, and 10 bases had no gene match. The CDR3 nucleotides read TGTGCCAGCAGTTTAATCGTCCCGACAGGGTCTCAGCCCCAGCATTTT. Amino acids: CASSLIVPTGSQPQHF.

The rearrangement links TRBV7-2 to TRBJ1-4; perhaps TRBD1 as D (5 bases). V dropped 5 bases and J dropped 3 bases, with 13 bases sitting between them. Germline CDR1 is SGHTA and CDR2 is FQGNSA. The CDR3 loop spans 15 amino acids. The CDR3 region has the DNA TGTGCCAGCAGCCTCGCGGGGGTAGCTAATGAAAAACTGTTTTTT. It is translated as CASSLAGVANEKLFF.

As DNA, the CDR3 is TGTGCCAGCAGCCTGACGTCGAGCGGTGAGCAGTTCTTC. Translated: CASSLTSSGEQFF. The chain uses TRBV9 and TRBJ2-1; D perhaps matches TRBD2 (5 bases). In germline, CDR1 is SGDLS, CDR2 YYNGEE. The CDR3 is 13 amino acids. Deletions cut 4 bases from V and 9 bases from J, with 14 bases between.

This chain connects TRBV2 to TRBJ2-6; 8 bases align to TRBD1. In germline, CDR1 is SNHLY, CDR2 FYNNEI. The CDR3 runs to 15 residues. The V and J ends lost 4 bases and 2 bases, in that order; junction bases with no gene match: 1. The CDR3 region is CASSVQGAGANVLTF. The CDR3 DNA reads as TGTGCCAGCAGTGTACAGGGGGCTGGGGCCAACGTCCTGACTTTC.

This chain uses TRBV11-2 with TRBJ2-2; the D gene is possibly TRBD2 (6 bases). The CDR3 is 15 amino acids. The germline V and J ends were trimmed by 7 bases and 2 bases, with 14 bases remaining between them. Germline V gene lookup returns CDR1 SGHAT and CDR2 FQNNGV. The CDR3 coding sequence is TGTGCCAGCAATTCGGCGGGACGCAACACCGGGGAGCTGTTTTTT. This sequence encodes CASNSAGRNTGELFF.

This rearrangement joins TRBV5-1 to TRBJ1-6; no clear D gene. There are 15 residues in the CDR3. V lost 5 bases, J lost 8 bases, and 17 bases lay in between. Germline V gives CDR1 SGHRS, CDR2 YFSETQ. The CDR3 region has the DNA TGCGCCAGCAGGGAACAGTTTACCCTCGATTCACCCCTCCACTTT. Translation gives CASREQFTLDSPLHF. The full variable domain, its missing parts supplied by reference TRBV5-1 and TRBJ1-6, is KAGVTQTPRYLIKTRGQQVTLSCSPISGHRSVSWYQQTPGQGLQFLFEYFSETQRNKGNFPGRFSGRQFSNSRSEMNVSTLELGDSALYLCASREQFTLDSPLHFGNGTRLTVT.

The V call is TRBV15, the J call TRBJ2-7, with 7 bases aligning to TRBD2. The CDR3 loop spans 17 amino acids. Looked up from germline, CDR1 is LNHNV and CDR2 is YYDKDF (reference sequence). Losses at the gene ends were 0 bases for V and 2 bases for J; bases not matched to a gene: 10. CDR3 bases: TGTGCCACCAGCAGAGATAGTGGGGGGGGATTCCCCTACGAGCAGTACTTC. Residues: CATSRDSGGGFPYEQYF.

In its sample, this clone was seen once. The V and J genes are TRBV5-1 and TRBJ2-3; 11 nucleotides match TRBD1. The CDR3 runs to 15 residues. Germline loops: CDR1 SGHRS, CDR2 YFSETQ. V trimming: 5 bases; J trimming: 4 bases; junction bases outside the gene matches: 6. The CDR3 DNA sequence: TGCGCCAGCAGTCCCGGGACAGGGGGATCAGATACGCAGTATTTT. It codes for CASSPGTGGSDTQYF. Filled out from reference TRBV5-1 and TRBJ2-3, the complete variable domain reads KAGVTQTPRYLIKTRGQQVTLSCSPISGHRSVSWYQQTPGQGLQFLFEYFSETQRNKGNFPGRFSGRQFSNSRSEMNVSTLELGDSALYLCASSPGTGGSDTQYFGPGTRLTVL.

The J gene is TRBJ1-3, the V gene TRBV2; a weak D match, TRBD1 (5 bases). The CDR3 consists of 14 residues. Trimming removed 10 bases from V and 4 bases from J, with 17 bases in between. The V gene's germline CDR1 is SNHLY and CDR2 FYNNEI. Here the CDR3 DNA reads TGTGCCACCCGTGGACACCAACAAGGAAACACCATATATTTT. Its protein is CATRGHQQGNTIYF. The variable domain in full, completed from reference TRBV2 and TRBJ1-3, reads EPEVTQTPSHQVTQMGQEVILRCVPISNHLYFYWYRQILGQKVEFLVSFYNNEISEKSEIFDDQFSVERPDGSNFTLKIRSTKLEDSAMYFCATRGHQQGNTIYFGEGSWLTVV.

This clone was picked up a small number of times. The chain links TRBV7-9 to TRBJ2-7; TRBD1 agrees at 7 bases. Germline-derived CDR1 and CDR2 are SEHNR and FQNEAQ (reference sequence). The junction had 3 bases not matched to a gene; V was cut back by 7 bases and J by 0 bases. The CDR3 is 13 residues long. The CDR3 nucleotides are TGTGCCAGCATCGACAGGGACTCCTACGAGCAGTACTTC. Protein product: CASIDRDSYEQYF.